This T cell receptor beta chain derives from a study of cytomegalovirus exposure and HLA in healthy donors. Study-wide findings and caveats: Several of the most significant clusters appeared linked to common viral pathogens, based on a later analysis. Reportedly, a later analysis found an Asian-associated ancestry cluster had fewer N-insertions than the approximately 640-donor mean.

The PCR contained 60 Vbeta and 13 Jbeta primers. Produced via immunoSEQ multiplex PCR; TCRdb's table is partial and in-frame only. This table has about 180,000 clones, roughly 80% appearing once. As to this clone: Its antigen is still unknown.

This receptor was obtained from a woman between 50 and 59 years old in good health and CMV-seropositive. Sequencing used PBMCs.

This CDR3 reads CASSGITGVGNTIYF. The CDR3 DNA is TGTGCCAGCAGTGGGATCACAGGGGTCGGAAACACCATATATTTT. The chain carries TRBV6-1 and TRBJ1-3; 7 positions match TRBD1. The J segment lost 4 bases and the V segment lost 4 bases, leaving 7 bases of the junction unmatched. The CDR3 consists of 15 residues. Germline lookup yields CDR1 MNHNS and CDR2 SASEGT.